The 17 T cell receptor beta chains listed next were all sequenced from one sample in a study of OX40 agonist ivuxolimab in advanced cancers. The repertoire was sequenced with immunoSEQ multiplex PCR; TCRdb's copy has only in-frame clones and lacks some. The data contain approximately 84,000 clones, 84% of them seen just once; the ten biggest clones take up approximately 2.6%. This specimen was CD4+ or CD8+ T cells sorted from blood, taken in a trial of the OX40 agonist ivuxolimab. These receptors were taken from an adult with an advanced solid tumor such as melanoma, head and neck, liver or kidney cancer.

The rearrangement joins TRBV4-1 to TRBJ2-1; 10 nucleotides agree with TRBD1. With 3 bases clipped from V and 7 bases from J, the junction kept 6 bases outside the gene matches. This CDR3 has 15 residues. Germline assignment: CDR1 MGHRA and CDR2 YSYEKL. The CDR3 sequence: CASSHTDRGLNEQFF. The CDR3 DNA sequence: TGCGCCAGCAGCCATACTGACAGGGGGCTAAATGAGCAGTTCTTC.

This clone has just one count. The V call is TRBV10-3, the J call TRBJ2-3; 8 nucleotides agree with TRBD2. V lost 5 bases and J lost 2; bases outside the gene matches: 12. CDR3 size: 17 residues. Germline assignment: CDR1 ENHRY and CDR2 SYGVKD. The CDR3 region is CAISWGGSGGFTDTQYF. Here the CDR3 DNA reads TGTGCCATCAGTTGGGGGGGCAGCGGGGGTTTCACAGATACGCAGTATTTT.

This chain connects TRBV7-8 to TRBJ1-3; D is ambiguous. Looked up from germline, CDR1 is SGHVS and CDR2 is FQNEAQ. The germline V and J ends were trimmed by 1 base and 0 bases, with 4 bases remaining between them. This CDR3 is built from 14 residues. The CDR3 region is CASSLGGSGNTIYF. In DNA, the CDR3 is TGTGCCAGCAGCTTAGGGGGCTCTGGAAACACCATATATTTT.

The chain carries TRBV11-2 and TRBJ1-4; TRBD1 agrees at 7 bases. CDR3 size: 16 residues. Trimming took 1 base from V and 6 from J; bases not matched to a gene: 8. Germline V gene data show CDR1 as SGHAT and CDR2 as FQNNGV. The CDR3 spells CASSLVQSGGDEKLFF. The CDR3 DNA sequence: TGTGCCAGCAGCTTAGTGCAGTCAGGGGGTGATGAAAAACTGTTTTTT.

CDR3 protein: CASSLWGEPGANVLTF. CDR3 coding DNA: TGTGCCAGCAGTTTGTGGGGGGAACCTGGGGCCAACGTCCTGACTTTC. V usage is TRBV27 and J usage is TRBJ2-6; D may be TRBD2 (6 bases). The V gene lost 3 bases and the J gene lost 2 bases, with 11 bases spanning the gap. The CDR3 contains 16 residues. Per the germline V gene, CDR1 is MNHEY and CDR2 is SMNVEV (reference sequence).

The sample holds a few counts of this clone. The gene calls are TRBV6-6 and TRBJ1-6; the match to TRBD1 covers 9 bases. This CDR3 has 15 amino acids. V lost 6 bases to trimming and J lost 5 bases; unmatched junction nucleotides: 5. Germline V lookup: CDR1 MNHNY, CDR2 SVGAGI (reference sequence). This CDR3 reads CASSSGTGNNSPLHF. In nucleotides, the CDR3 is TGTGCCAGCAGCTCCGGGACAGGGAATAATTCACCCCTCCACTTT.

This sequence joins TRBV7-2 and TRBJ2-7; D may correspond to TRBD1 or TRBD2 (5 bases each). Germline V gene lookup returns CDR1 SGHTA and CDR2 FQGNSA. CDR3 size: 15 residues. V was pared by 1 base and J by 1 base, with 11 bases between. The CDR3 region has the DNA TGTGCCAGCAGCTTAGGGGGACCCCTGTCCTACGAGCAGTACTTC. Its translation: CASSLGGPLSYEQYF.

The genes are TRBV5-1 and TRBJ2-1, with TRBD1 matching 10 bases. V lost 0 bases, J lost 6 bases, and 3 bases stayed unmatched. The germline V gene encodes CDR1 SGHRS and CDR2 YFSETQ. The CDR3 runs to 15 residues. CDR3 coding DNA: TGCGCCAGCAGCTTGGGGGACAGGGGTCTCAATGAGCAGTTCTTC. Residues: CASSLGDRGLNEQFF.

This chain joins TRBV19 and TRBJ2-2, with 8 nucleotides matching TRBD1. Germline lookup yields CDR1 LNHDA and CDR2 SQIVND (reference sequence). Trimming removed 6 bases from V and 6 bases from J; junction bases left unmatched: 6. This CDR3 contains 14 residues. The CDR3 sequence: CASRPGQVPGELFF. CDR3 DNA: TGTGCCAGTAGACCGGGACAGGTTCCCGGGGAGCTGTTTTTT.

This chain joins TRBV19 and TRBJ2-3, with D possibly being TRBD2 (7 bases). Per the germline V gene, CDR1 is LNHDA and CDR2 is SQIVND (reference sequence). The CDR3 loop spans 14 amino acids. Trimming shortened V by 6 bases and J by 1 base, and 11 bases separated the two germline ends. CDR3 nucleotides: TGTGCCAGTAGGATCGGGGGGCGCACAGATACGCAGTATTTT. It yields the protein CASRIGGRTDTQYF.

The chain recombines TRBV2 with TRBJ1-1; D is unresolved. CDR1 is SNHLY and CDR2 is FYNNEI in the germline V gene. Trimming cost V 5 bases and J 3 bases, with 13 bases left between them. This CDR3 has 14 amino acids. The CDR3 DNA sequence: TGTGCCAGCAGTAGATCACCCAAAGACACTGAAGCTTTCTTT. This sequence encodes CASSRSPKDTEAFF.

The rearrangement uses TRBV19 and TRBJ1-6, with 7 bases lining up with TRBD1. The CDR3 sequence is 16 residues long. Germline V CDR1 and CDR2: LNHDA, SQIVND (reference sequence). V was pared by 3 bases and J by 9 bases, with 11 bases of the junction left unmatched. For the CDR3, the DNA is TGTGCCAGTAGTATCCCCTCGACAGGGAGCGGTTCACCCCTCCACTTT. Its translation is CASSIPSTGSGSPLHF. The full variable domain, with the rest looked up from reference TRBV19 and TRBJ1-6, is DGGITQSPKYLFRKEGQNVTLSCEQNLNHDAMYWYRQDPGQGLRLIYYSQIVNDFQKGDIAEGYSVSREKKESFPLTVTSAQKNPTAFYLCASSIPSTGSGSPLHFGNGTRLTVT.

Concerning this clone: Other DNA sequences from this sample encode an identical CDR3 as well. The V call is TRBV9, the J call TRBJ1-1, with unresolved D. This CDR3 is built from 15 residues. Germline CDR1 reads SGDLS; CDR2 reads YYNGEE. Trimming pared 0 bases from V and 1 base from J, leaving 10 bases between. CDR3: CASSVVRTENTEAFF. In DNA form, the CDR3 reads TGTGCCAGCAGCGTAGTTAGGACGGAGAACACTGAAGCTTTCTTT.

The chain has TRBV11-2 and TRBJ1-2; a possible D gene is TRBD1 (5 bases). Germline CDR1 reads SGHAT; CDR2 reads FQNNGV. The length of the CDR3 is 15 residues. V was trimmed by 0 bases and J by 2 bases, leaving 10 bases between them. CDR3 in amino acids: CASSLEGRGNYGYTF. The CDR3, as DNA: TGTGCCAGCAGCTTAGAAGGGAGGGGAAACTATGGCTACACCTTC.

The gene calls are TRBV6-5 and TRBJ1-4; 8 nucleotides line up with TRBD1. Germline V gene lookup returns CDR1 MNHEY and CDR2 SVGAGI. The CDR3 runs 15 residues. The trim removed 6 bases at V and 3 bases at J, leaving 6 bases unmatched. CDR3 DNA: TGTGCCAGCAGGCCCGACAGGGGAGCTAATGAAAAACTGTTTTTT. Its translation: CASRPDRGANEKLFF.

The chain has TRBV6-1 and TRBJ2-2, with D tentatively TRBD1 (6 bases). V dropped 7 bases and J dropped 5 bases, with 14 bases sitting between them. The CDR3 extends over 14 amino acids. Germline CDR1 is MNHNS and CDR2 is SASEGT. The chain's CDR3 is CASKLTGTTGELFF. The CDR3 nucleotides read TGTGCCAGCAAACTCACCGGGACAACCGGGGAGCTGTTTTTT.

J is TRBJ1-4 and V is TRBV5-4, with D unresolved. V lost 1 base, J lost 2 bases, and 9 bases lay in between. The CDR3 is 15 residues long. The V gene's germline CDR1 is SGHNT and CDR2 YYREEE (reference sequence). CDR3 bases: TGTGCCAGCAGCTTGAAGTCGCTTACTAATGAAAAACTGTTTTTT. It yields the protein CASSLKSLTNEKLFF.